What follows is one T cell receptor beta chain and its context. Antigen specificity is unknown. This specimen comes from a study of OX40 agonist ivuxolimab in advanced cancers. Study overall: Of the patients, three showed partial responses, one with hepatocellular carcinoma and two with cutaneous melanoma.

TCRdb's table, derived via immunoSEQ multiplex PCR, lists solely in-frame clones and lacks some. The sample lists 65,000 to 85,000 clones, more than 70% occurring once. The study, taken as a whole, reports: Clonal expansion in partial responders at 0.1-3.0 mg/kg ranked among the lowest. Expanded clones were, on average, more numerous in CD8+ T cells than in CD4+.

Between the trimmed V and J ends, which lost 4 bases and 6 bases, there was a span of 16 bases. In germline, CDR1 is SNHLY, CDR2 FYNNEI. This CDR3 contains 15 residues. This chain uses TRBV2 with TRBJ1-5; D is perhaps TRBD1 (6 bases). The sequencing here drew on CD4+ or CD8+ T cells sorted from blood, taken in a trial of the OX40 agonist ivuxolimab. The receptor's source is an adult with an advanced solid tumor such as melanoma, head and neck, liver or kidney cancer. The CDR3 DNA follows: TGTGCCAGCAGTGTGGGACAAGCTGGGGGTCAGCCCCAGCATTTT. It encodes CASSVGQAGGQPQHF.